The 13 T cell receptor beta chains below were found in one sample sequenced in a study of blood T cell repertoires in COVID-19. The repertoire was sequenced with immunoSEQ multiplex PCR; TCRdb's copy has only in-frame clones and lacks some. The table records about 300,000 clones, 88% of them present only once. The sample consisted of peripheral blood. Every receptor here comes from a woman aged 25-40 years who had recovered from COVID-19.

The CDR3: CASRSWGESPLHF. CDR3 coding DNA: TGTGCCAGCAGGTCCTGGGGGGAGTCACCCCTCCACTTT. The rearrangement joins TRBV25-1 to TRBJ1-6; a possible D gene is TRBD1 (5 bases). CDR1 and CDR2 (germline): MGHDK, SYGVNS. Trimming pared 6 bases from V and 10 bases from J, leaving 13 bases between. The CDR3 covers 13 residues.

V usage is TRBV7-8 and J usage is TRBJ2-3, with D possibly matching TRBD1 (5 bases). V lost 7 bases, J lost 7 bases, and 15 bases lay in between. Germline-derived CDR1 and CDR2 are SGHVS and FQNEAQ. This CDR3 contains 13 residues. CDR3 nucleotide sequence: TGTGCCAGCAACCGAAATCCAGGGAATACGCAGTATTTT. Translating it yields CASNRNPGNTQYF.

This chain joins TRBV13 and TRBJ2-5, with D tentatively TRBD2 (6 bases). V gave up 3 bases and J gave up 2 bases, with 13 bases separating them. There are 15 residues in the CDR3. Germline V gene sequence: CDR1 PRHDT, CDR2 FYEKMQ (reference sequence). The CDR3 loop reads CASSFPAGQQETQYF. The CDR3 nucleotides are TGTGCCAGCAGCTTCCCGGCGGGGCAACAAGAGACCCAGTACTTC.

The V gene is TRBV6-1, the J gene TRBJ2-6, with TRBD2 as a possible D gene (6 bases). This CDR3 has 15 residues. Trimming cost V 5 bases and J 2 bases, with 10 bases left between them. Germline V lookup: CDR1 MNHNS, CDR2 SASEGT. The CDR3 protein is CASSSRRAGANVLTF. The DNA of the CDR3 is TGTGCCAGCAGTTCTCGGAGGGCTGGGGCCAACGTCCTGACTTTC.

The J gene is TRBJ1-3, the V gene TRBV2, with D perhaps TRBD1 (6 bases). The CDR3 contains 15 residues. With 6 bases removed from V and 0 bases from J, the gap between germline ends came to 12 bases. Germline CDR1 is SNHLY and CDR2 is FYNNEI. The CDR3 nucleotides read TGTGCCAGCAGGGTCACAGGGTTCTCTGGAAACACCATATATTTT. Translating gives CASRVTGFSGNTIYF.

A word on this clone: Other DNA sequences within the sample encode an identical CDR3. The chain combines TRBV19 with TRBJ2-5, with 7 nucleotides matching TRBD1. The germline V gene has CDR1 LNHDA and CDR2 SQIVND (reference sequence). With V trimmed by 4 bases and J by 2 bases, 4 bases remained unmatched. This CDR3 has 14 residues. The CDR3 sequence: CASSTGTVQETQYF. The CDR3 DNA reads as TGTGCCAGTAGTACAGGGACAGTTCAAGAGACCCAGTACTTC.

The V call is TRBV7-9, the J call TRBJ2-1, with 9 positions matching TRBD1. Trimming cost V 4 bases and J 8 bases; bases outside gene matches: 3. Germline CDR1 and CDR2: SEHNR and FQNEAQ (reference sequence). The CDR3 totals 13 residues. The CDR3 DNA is TGTGCCAGCAGCTGGACAGGGGAGGATGAGCAGTTCTTC. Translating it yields CASSWTGEDEQFF.

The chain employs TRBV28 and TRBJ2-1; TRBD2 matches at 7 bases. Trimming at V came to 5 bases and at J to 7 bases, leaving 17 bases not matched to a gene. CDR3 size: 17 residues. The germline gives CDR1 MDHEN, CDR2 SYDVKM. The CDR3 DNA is TGTGCCAGCAGTCCCTGGGGAGCGGGGATTATAGGTAATGAGCAGTTCTTC. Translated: CASSPWGAGIIGNEQFF.

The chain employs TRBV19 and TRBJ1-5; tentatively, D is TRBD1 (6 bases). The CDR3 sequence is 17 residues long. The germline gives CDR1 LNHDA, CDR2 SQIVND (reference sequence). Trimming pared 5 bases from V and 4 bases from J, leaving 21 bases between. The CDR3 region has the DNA TGTGCCAGTAGTCCTAAGGGGTGGACGGGGACAAATCAGCCCCAGCATTTT. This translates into CASSPKGWTGTNQPQHF.

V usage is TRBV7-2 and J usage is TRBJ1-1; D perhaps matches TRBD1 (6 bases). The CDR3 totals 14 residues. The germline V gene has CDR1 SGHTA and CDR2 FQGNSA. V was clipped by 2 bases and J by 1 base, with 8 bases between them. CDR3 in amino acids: CASSLRRGNTEAFF. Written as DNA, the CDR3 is TGTGCCAGCAGCTTACGCAGGGGGAACACTGAAGCTTTCTTT.

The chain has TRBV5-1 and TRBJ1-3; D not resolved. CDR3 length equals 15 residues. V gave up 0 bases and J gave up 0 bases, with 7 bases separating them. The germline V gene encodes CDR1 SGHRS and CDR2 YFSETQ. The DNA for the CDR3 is TGCGCCAGCAGCTTGGGGGGAGACTCTGGAAACACCATATATTTT. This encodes CASSLGGDSGNTIYF.

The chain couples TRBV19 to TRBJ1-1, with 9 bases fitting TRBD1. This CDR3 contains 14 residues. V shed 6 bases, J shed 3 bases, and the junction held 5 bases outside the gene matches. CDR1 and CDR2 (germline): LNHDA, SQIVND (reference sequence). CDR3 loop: CASRWDRADTEAFF. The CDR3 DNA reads TGTGCCAGTAGATGGGACAGGGCGGACACTGAAGCTTTCTTT.

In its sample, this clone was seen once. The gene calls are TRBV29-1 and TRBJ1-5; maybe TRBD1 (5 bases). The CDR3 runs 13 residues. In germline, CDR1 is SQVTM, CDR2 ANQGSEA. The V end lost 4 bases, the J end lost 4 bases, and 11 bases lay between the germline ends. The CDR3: CSVVGGWNQPQHF. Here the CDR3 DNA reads TGCAGCGTTGTCGGGGGGTGGAATCAGCCCCAGCATTTT.